The clone carrying this T cell receptor (beta chain) has a count of ten or more. The target antigen is unknown. The sample belongs to a study of T cells in Graves' hyperthyroidism and ophthalmopathy. Study observations and caveats: Peripheral blood also featured most of the thyroid clonotypes expanded above 0.001.

Looked up from germline, CDR1 is LNHDA and CDR2 is SQIVND (reference sequence). This CDR3 spans 14 amino acids. V lost 3 bases and J lost 4, with 9 bases in between. RNA transcripts provided the source from which TCR beta CDR3 regions were amplified. During a first-round RT-PCR of the TCR CDR3, the HTBI primer set was used. TCRdb called the multiplex PCR reads again in MiXCR, with one record for every CDR3 protein. The sample includes 550,000 to 650,000 distinct CDR3 sequences, about 14% of them seen just once. Hyperthyroidism, newly diagnosed and lasting under 2 months, affected patients aged 18 to 65.

The V call is TRBV19, the J call TRBJ1-4; no clear D gene. The sequence was obtained from a woman aged 25 to 45 with Graves' hyperthyroidism that later progressed to Graves' ophthalmopathy. Sequenced input: blood. The CDR3 protein is CASSMVIGNEKLFF. CDR3 nucleotide sequence: TGTGCCAGTAGTATGGTCATTGGTAATGAAAAACTGTTTTTT.